This T cell receptor beta chain came from a study of CXCR3-negative and CXCR3-positive naive CD8 T cells. Per CD8+ T cell subset, triplicate sorts of 250,000 to 350,000 cells each were done. Naive CD8+ T cells displayed a CD45RO-CCR7+CD27+CD95- phenotype. Turning to this clonotype: The antigen is not known.

Libraries of TRB cDNA were made by 5' RACE and carried UMIs. TCRdb derives one entry per CDR3 protein from the 5' RACE reads, leaving out DNA. The sample's table shows roughly 93,000 distinct CDR3 sequences. General study results and limits: When CXCR3-positive naive cells were set against CXCR3-negative naive cells, the former had more hydrophobic TRB CDR3s.

The CDR3 length is 16 residues. In germline, CDR1 is SGHDN, CDR2 FVKESK. The rearrangement joins TRBV14 to TRBJ2-7; TCRdb's D call, TRBD1, is unchecked because there is no DNA. The sample consisted of naive CXCR3+ CD8+ T cells from blood. Subset indicated: CD45RO-CCR7+CD27+CD95- naive CD8+ T cells expressing CXCR3 (TNR3+). The clonotype was recovered from a human donor in good health. Some clones in this sample may be carry-over from other donors' samples. CDR3 residues: CASSPPGSRGAYEQYF.